Listed below are T cell receptor beta chains from one sample, sequenced in a study of T cell repertoires in cytomegalovirus infection. MiXCR was run by TCRdb on the reads, yielding one entry per CDR3 protein. The repertoire includes 200,000 to 300,000 distinct CDR3 sequences, 9.1% of them detected once, and more than 13% sits in the top ten. The sample comprised PBMCs. Every receptor here comes from a human donor in good health (CMV status not recorded). Some clones in this sample may be carry-over from other donors' samples. The CDR3 runs from the conserved cysteine through the conserved F or W. A D gene is named only where the DNA matches it firmly. Clone size is given for some rows only: seen once, a few or many times, or a class if the clone is expanded.

d_gene,v_gene,abundance,j_gene,CDR3aa,CDR3nt
TRBD2,TRBV19,many,TRBJ2-2,CASSRVRLAGGTGELFF,TGTGCCAGTAGTAGGGTCCGACTAGCGGGAGGCACCGGGGAGCTGTTTTTT
-,TRBV4-2,-,TRBJ1-1,CASSQGALGNTEAFF,TGTGCCAGCAGCCAAGGGGCTCTGGGGAACACTGAAGCTTTCTTT
-,TRBV28,-,TRBJ1-4,CASSLPDPNEKLFF,TGTGCCAGCAGTCTCCCGGATCCTAATGAAAAACTGTTTTTT
-,TRBV12-3/TRBV12-4,few,TRBJ1-2,CASSLVGVSKRGYTF,TGTGCCAGCAGTTTAGTCGGCGTAAGCAAGAGGGGCTACACCTTC
-,TRBV4-1,many,TRBJ2-1,CASSQDWNEQFF,TGCGCCAGCAGCCAAGATTGGAATGAGCAGTTCTTC
TRBD1,TRBV30,-,TRBJ1-6,CAWSIPWTGSNSPLHF,TGTGCCTGGAGTATCCCTTGGACAGGGAGCAATTCACCCCTCCACTTT
-,TRBV7-2,many,TRBJ1-5,CASSSTDSNQPQHF,TGTGCCAGCAGCTCTACGGACAGCAATCAGCCCCAGCATTTT
-,TRBV6-2/TRBV6-3,many,TRBJ2-7,CASSLTPSEQYF,TGTGCCAGCAGCCTCACCCCGTCGGAGCAGTACTTC
TRBD1,TRBV28,few,TRBJ2-5,CASSSVAGGAREETQYF,TGTGCCAGCAGTTCCGTCGCAGGGGGCGCAAGGGAAGAGACCCAGTACTTC
-,TRBV6-2/TRBV6-3,few,TRBJ2-7,CASTSRGASSYEQYF,TGTGCCAGCACTTCGCGGGGCGCTTCCTCCTACGAGCAGTACTTC
TRBD2,TRBV7-2,-,TRBJ2-2,CASSSWGREGRRVGELFF,TGTGCCAGCAGCTCTTGGGGCCGGGAGGGCCGTCGAGTCGGGGAGCTGTTTTTT
TRBD1,TRBV2,many,TRBJ1-6,CASNPQGARNSPLHF,TGTGCCAGCAACCCGCAGGGGGCCAGGAATTCACCCCTCCACTTT
TRBD1,TRBV29-1,-,TRBJ2-1,CSVEEQGAWEQFF,TGCAGCGTTGAAGAACAGGGGGCTTGGGAGCAGTTCTTC
TRBD1,TRBV29-1,few,TRBJ2-4,CSVGPPGQGNIQYF,TGCAGCGTTGGGCCCCCGGGACAGGGAAACATTCAGTACTTC
-,TRBV20-1,few,TRBJ1-2,CSAPTLTAANYGYTF,TGCAGTGCTCCAACCTTGACAGCAGCTAACTATGGCTACACCTTC
-,TRBV5-1,-,TRBJ2-3,CASSYPGTGDTQYF,TGCGCCAGCAGCTACCCGGGTACAGGAGATACGCAGTATTTT
-,TRBV7-2,many,TRBJ1-2,CASSPQGNYGYTF,TGTGCCAGCAGCCCTCAGGGGAACTATGGCTACACCTTC
-,TRBV12-3/TRBV12-4,-,TRBJ2-3,CASSPRRQGTDTQYF,TGTGCCAGCAGTCCTAGAAGACAGGGCACAGATACGCAGTATTTT
TRBD2,TRBV6-1,many,TRBJ2-2,CASSWTSGTGGELFF,TGTGCCAGCAGTTGGACTAGCGGGACCGGCGGGGAGCTGTTTTTT
TRBD1,TRBV7-9,-,TRBJ2-5,CASSSPGQGETQYF,TGTGCCAGCAGCTCTCCGGGACAGGGGGAGACCCAGTACTTC
-,TRBV12-3/TRBV12-4,many,TRBJ1-1,CASSLPDLIMNTEAFF,TGTGCCAGCAGCCTCCCAGACCTTATAATGAACACTGAAGCTTTCTTT
-,TRBV5-5,-,TRBJ2-2,CASSFAVVNTGELFF,TGTGCCAGCAGCTTCGCGGTCGTGAACACCGGGGAGCTGTTTTTT
TRBD2,TRBV10-3,many,TRBJ2-3,CAISRDYRETQYF,TGTGCCATCAGCAGGGACTACCGGGAGACGCAGTATTTT
-,TRBV20-1,-,TRBJ1-5,CSARDPQNSNQPQHF,TGCAGTGCTAGAGATCCCCAGAATAGCAATCAGCCCCAGCATTTT
-,TRBV5-4,few,TRBJ2-7,CASSLEQRGHEQYF,TGTGCCAGCAGCTTGGAACAGCGCGGACACGAGCAGTACTTC
-,TRBV6-5,-,TRBJ1-5,CASSPSFRGDSNQPQHF,TGTGCCAGCAGTCCCTCGTTTAGGGGGGATAGCAATCAGCCCCAGCATTTT
TRBD1,TRBV27,many,TRBJ1-6,CASSRDRANSPLHF,TGTGCCAGCAGTCGGGACAGGGCTAATTCACCCCTCCACTTT
-,TRBV25-1,-,TRBJ2-2,CASSTAGNTGELFF,TGTGCCAGCAGCACGGCAGGTAACACCGGGGAGCTGTTTTTT
-,TRBV6-4,few,TRBJ2-2,CASSDSGGGDTGELFF,TGTGCCAGCAGTGACTCAGGGGGGGGCGACACCGGGGAGCTGTTTTTT